The 16 T cell receptor beta chains below all came from one sample that was sequenced in a study of T cell responses to AZD1222 COVID-19 vaccine. Produced via immunoSEQ multiplex PCR; TCRdb's table is partial and in-frame only. The sample shows around 120,000 clones, 80% to 95% of them seen only once. Specimen: peripheral blood, collected on day 0 of AZD1222 vaccination. The receptors were sampled from an adult in good health.

The genes are TRBV18 and TRBJ2-7, with a possible D match to TRBD1 (5 bases). Deletions cut 6 bases from V and 1 base from J, with 19 bases between. Germline assignment: CDR1 KGHSH and CDR2 LQKENI. This CDR3 region has 16 residues. The chain's CDR3 is CASSQGVALTSYEQYF. CDR3 DNA sequence: TGTGCCAGCTCCCAGGGCGTAGCCCTTACTTCCTACGAGCAGTACTTC.

The chain has TRBV2 and TRBJ1-6; D gene ambiguous. In germline, CDR1 is SNHLY, CDR2 FYNNEI. Deletions cut 3 bases from V and 6 bases from J, with 12 bases between. The length of the CDR3 is 15 residues. The chain's CDR3 is CASSDLAGSNSPLHF. The DNA for the CDR3 is TGTGCCAGCAGTGATTTGGCAGGTTCTAATTCACCCCTCCACTTT.

The gene calls are TRBV5-4 and TRBJ2-7, with 10 bases fitting TRBD1. This CDR3 has 14 residues. Trimming at V came to 0 bases and at J to 4 bases, leaving 1 base not matched to a gene. Germline CDR1 SGHNT, CDR2 YYREEE (reference sequence). CDR3 loop: CASSLGTGGYEQYF. The CDR3 DNA sequence: TGTGCCAGCAGCTTGGGGACAGGGGGGTACGAGCAGTACTTC.

The chain employs TRBV18 and TRBJ2-5; D is perhaps TRBD2 (5 bases). Trimming cost V 1 base and J 7 bases, with 10 bases left between them. There are 13 residues in the CDR3. Germline CDR1 KGHSH, CDR2 LQKENI. The CDR3, as DNA: TGTGCCAGCTCACCACTTGACGAGGGGACCCAGTACTTC. Its translation is CASSPLDEGTQYF. The variable domain in full, with the rest retrieved from reference TRBV18 and TRBJ2-5, is NAGVMQNPRHLVRRRGQEARLRCSPMKGHSHVYWYRQLPEEGLKFMVYLQKENIIDESGMPKERFSAEFPKEGPSILRIQQVVRGDSAAYFCASSPLDEGTQYFGPGTRLLVL.

The chain employs TRBV24-1 and TRBJ2-2, with 9 positions matching TRBD1. Germline V gives CDR1 KGHDR, CDR2 SFDVKD. The V segment lost 10 bases and the J segment 4 bases; nucleotides outside the gene matches: 0. The CDR3 contains 12 residues. CDR3 in DNA: TGTGCCACGGACAGGGGCACCGGGGAGCTGTTTTTT. The encoded protein is CATDRGTGELFF.

The table lists this clone with a count of one. The chain joins TRBV12-3 or TRBV12-4 to TRBJ1-2, with 9 bases aligning to TRBD1. V shed 5 bases, J shed 5 bases, and the junction held 3 bases outside the gene matches. CDR3 length: 13 amino acids. The CDR3 DNA follows: TGTGCCAGCAGTCGACAGGGGGAATATGGCTACACCTTC. Residues: CASSRQGEYGYTF.

The V call is TRBV19, the J call TRBJ1-2, with a possible D match to TRBD1 (6 bases). Germline-derived CDR1 and CDR2 are LNHDA and SQIVND (reference sequence). The CDR3 is 17 amino acids. V was cut by 6 bases and J by 2 bases, with 22 bases left in between. The CDR3 region is CASRKTSRTDTNYGYTF. The DNA of the CDR3 is TGTGCCAGTAGGAAAACCTCGAGGACAGACACAAACTATGGCTACACCTTC.

The chain is built from TRBV4-3 and TRBJ2-1; D is possibly TRBD2 (6 bases). The CDR3 runs 13 residues. Germline CDR1 is LGHNA and CDR2 is YSLEER. Between the trimmed V and J ends, which lost 4 bases and 6 bases, there was a span of 10 bases. The CDR3 protein is CASSRDSGNEQFF. DNA of the CDR3: TGCGCCAGCAGCCGAGATAGCGGCAATGAGCAGTTCTTC.

The rearrangement joins TRBV6-8 to TRBJ1-6; 7 bases are shared with TRBD1. Germline V CDR1 and CDR2: MNHGY, SAAAGT. This CDR3 is built from 16 residues. V shed 7 bases and J 1 base; nucleotides not matched to a gene: 7. In DNA form, the CDR3 reads TGTGCCAGCAATAAGACAGGGAAATCCTATAATTCACCCCTCCACTTT. This gives the protein CASNKTGKSYNSPLHF.

CDR3 region: CASSLSAGVNSPLHF. In nucleotides, the CDR3 is TGTGCCAGCAGCCTCTCTGCCGGGGTTAATTCACCCCTCCACTTT. The chain employs TRBV7-2 and TRBJ1-6; D not certain. V was pared by 5 bases and J by 6 bases, with 14 bases between. Germline V lookup: CDR1 SGHTA, CDR2 FQGNSA. This CDR3 is 15 amino acids long.

As for this clone: A read error may account for a junction end that differs from germline. The rearrangement joins TRBV6-4 to TRBJ1-2; TRBD1 might be the D (6 bases). Germline CDR1 MRHNA, CDR2 SNTAGT. CDR3 length: 14 residues. The CDR3 nucleotides read TGTGCCAGCAGAGACTCTCCAGGGGACTATGGCTACACCTTC. It codes for CASRDSPGDYGYTF.

The chain employs TRBV19 and TRBJ2-7, with D possibly TRBD1 on 5 matching bases. Per germline, CDR1 LNHDA and CDR2 SQIVND (reference sequence). With 5 bases removed from V and 6 bases from J, the gap between germline ends came to 14 bases. The CDR3 extends over 13 amino acids. The CDR3 bases are TGTGCCAGTAGTCCAGGGCCTTGGGGCGAGCAGTACTTC. It codes for CASSPGPWGEQYF. The full variable domain, completed using reference TRBV19 and TRBJ2-7, is DGGITQSPKYLFRKEGQNVTLSCEQNLNHDAMYWYRQDPGQGLRLIYYSQIVNDFQKGDIAEGYSVSREKKESFPLTVTSAQKNPTAFYLCASSPGPWGEQYFGPGTRLTVT.

The CDR3 region is CASSSGQGGGAFF. In DNA form, the CDR3 reads TGTGCCAGCAGTTCCGGACAGGGAGGGGGAGCTTTCTTT. The chain joins TRBV6-2 or TRBV6-3 to TRBJ1-1, with TRBD1 matching 8 bases. After removal of 4 bases from V and 10 bases from J, the junction contained 8 bases not matched to a gene. The CDR3 has 13 residues. CDR1 MNHEY and CDR2 SVGEGT come from the germline V gene.

This chain uses TRBV5-1 with TRBJ2-3, with 10 nucleotides matching TRBD1. The CDR3 sequence is 15 residues long. The V segment lost 6 bases and the J segment 4 bases; nucleotides outside the gene matches: 8. CDR1 and CDR2 (germline): SGHRS, YFSETQ. CDR3 loop: CASTYGTGAPDTQYF. Written as DNA, the CDR3 is TGCGCCAGCACCTACGGGACAGGGGCACCAGATACGCAGTATTTT. Filled out from reference TRBV5-1 and TRBJ2-3, the complete variable domain reads KAGVTQTPRYLIKTRGQQVTLSCSPISGHRSVSWYQQTPGQGLQFLFEYFSETQRNKGNFPGRFSGRQFSNSRSEMNVSTLELGDSALYLCASTYGTGAPDTQYFGPGTRLTVL.

This CDR3 reads CASSLGRNTEAFF. The CDR3 nucleotides are TGTGCCAGCAGTTTGGGCAGAAACACTGAAGCTTTCTTT. The rearrangement links TRBV12-3 or TRBV12-4 to TRBJ1-1; D is unresolved. The CDR3 is made up of 13 amino acids. The V gene lost 3 bases and the J gene lost 2 bases, with 7 bases spanning the gap.

This sequence joins TRBV10-3 and TRBJ2-1, with 10 bases matching TRBD1. CDR3 length: 15 amino acids. Trimming at V came to 1 base and at J to 8 bases, leaving 5 bases not matched to a gene. Germline loops: CDR1 ENHRY, CDR2 SYGVKD. Written as DNA, the CDR3 is TGTGCCATCAGTGAGTTGGGACAGGGGTTGGATGAGCAGTTCTTC. Its protein product is CAISELGQGLDEQFF.